Below, 19 T cell receptor beta chains from the same sample are listed, as sequenced in a study of cytomegalovirus exposure and HLA in healthy donors. Amplification used 60 Vbeta primers and 13 Jbeta primers. TCRdb keeps only in-frame clones here, not all; method: immunoSEQ multiplex PCR. The sample lists about 160,000 clones, roughly 79% occurring once. Sequencing used PBMCs. The source is a woman aged 40 to 50 in good health and CMV-seropositive.

The chain uses TRBV5-1 and TRBJ1-2, with 9 bases fitting TRBD1. V lost 4 bases, J lost 3 bases, and 7 bases stayed unmatched. Germline assignment: CDR1 SGHRS and CDR2 YFSETQ. The CDR3 has 15 amino acids. CDR3 amino acids: CASSLGTGIDYGYTF. Here the CDR3 DNA reads TGCGCCAGCAGCCTCGGGACAGGGATCGACTATGGCTACACCTTC.

J is TRBJ2-7 and V is TRBV4-1; 14 bases match TRBD2. The CDR3 spans 19 residues. Germline V gene data show CDR1 as MGHRA and CDR2 as YSYEKL. V lost 4 bases to trimming and J lost 2 bases; unmatched junction nucleotides: 13. The CDR3 DNA follows: TGCGCCAGCAGCCGTGGAATAAAAGGGACTAGCGGGGGTGCCTACGAGCAGTACTTC. It codes for CASSRGIKGTSGGAYEQYF.

The chain is built from TRBV19 and TRBJ1-1; D not certain. The germline V gene has CDR1 LNHDA and CDR2 SQIVND (reference sequence). The CDR3 totals 15 residues. Trimming pared 7 bases from V and 4 bases from J, leaving 19 bases between. CDR3 in amino acids: CASTSPGITSTEAFF. The CDR3 DNA is TGTGCCAGTACCTCGCCCGGGATAACATCCACTGAAGCTTTCTTT.

This chain uses TRBV10-3 with TRBJ2-7, with TRBD2 as a possible D gene (6 bases). The CDR3 is made up of 14 amino acids. Between the trimmed V and J ends, which lost 5 bases and 3 bases, there was a span of 14 bases. Per germline, CDR1 ENHRY and CDR2 SYGVKD. The CDR3 sequence: CAISNSGPRYEQYF. In DNA, the CDR3 is TGTGCCATCAGTAATAGCGGACCTCGCTACGAGCAGTACTTC.

CDR3 DNA sequence: TGTGCCAGCAGCGTGTCCAGCGGGGGGGCCGGTGAGCAGTTCTTC. This encodes CASSVSSGGAGEQFF. The chain recombines TRBV9 with TRBJ2-1; TRBD2 matches 10 bases. Looked up from germline, CDR1 is SGDLS and CDR2 is YYNGEE. The CDR3 has 15 amino acids. With V trimmed by 2 bases and J by 9 bases, 8 bases remained unmatched.

The V gene is TRBV5-1, the J gene TRBJ1-1; TRBD1 matches at 7 bases. V lost 5 bases to trimming and J lost 6 bases; unmatched junction nucleotides: 10. Germline V gene sequence: CDR1 SGHRS, CDR2 YFSETQ. This CDR3 is 14 amino acids long. Here the CDR3 reads CASSTLGQGAEAFF. DNA for the CDR3: TGCGCCAGCAGTACGCTGGGGCAGGGGGCTGAAGCTTTCTTT.

The chain uses TRBV7-2 and TRBJ1-1; 10 positions match TRBD1. Unmatched junction bases numbered 13, after V lost 4 bases and J lost 2 bases. Germline V lookup: CDR1 SGHTA, CDR2 FQGNSA. The length of the CDR3 is 18 residues. CDR3 loop: CASSSPLGTGVTNTEAFF. Written as DNA, the CDR3 is TGTGCCAGCAGCTCGCCACTCGGGACAGGGGTCACCAACACTGAAGCTTTCTTT. Full variable domain (missing parts from reference TRBV7-2 and TRBJ1-1): GAGVSQSPSNKVTEKGKDVELRCDPISGHTALYWYRQSLGQGLEFLIYFQGNSAPDKSGLPSDRFSAERTGGSVSTLTIQRTQQEDSAVYLCASSSPLGTGVTNTEAFFGQGTRLTVV.

The chain combines TRBV19 with TRBJ1-5; TRBD1 matches at 8 bases. V lost 5 bases to trimming and J lost 3 bases; unmatched junction nucleotides: 12. Germline CDR1 LNHDA, CDR2 SQIVND (reference sequence). CDR3 length equals 17 residues. CDR3 residues: CASSLLTGQAFNQPQHF. DNA for the CDR3: TGTGCCAGTAGTCTCCTAACGGGACAGGCCTTCAATCAGCCCCAGCATTTT.

The chain links TRBV28 to TRBJ1-2; D might be TRBD1 (6 bases). The germline V and J ends were trimmed by 7 bases and 4 bases, with 13 bases remaining between them. This CDR3 region has 13 residues. Germline CDR1 and CDR2: MDHEN and SYDVKM. The CDR3: CASTTDSRYGYTF. The CDR3 bases are TGTGCCAGCACCACGGACAGCCGCTATGGCTACACCTTC.

The rearrangement links TRBV9 to TRBJ1-6; weak D call: TRBD1 (5 bases). Per the germline V gene, CDR1 is SGDLS and CDR2 is YYNGEE. V was trimmed by 0 bases and J by 3 bases, leaving 7 bases between them. The CDR3 is 15 residues long. For the CDR3, the DNA is TGTGCCAGCAGCGTAGAGGGGCACTATAATTCACCCCTCCACTTT. Translated: CASSVEGHYNSPLHF.

The chain joins TRBV4-2 to TRBJ2-1; TRBD2 matches at 7 bases. J lost 8 bases, V lost 4 bases, and 14 bases had no gene match. From germline, CDR1 is LGHNA and CDR2 YNFKEQ. The length of the CDR3 is 16 residues. The chain's CDR3 is CASSLKVRGERDEQFF. As DNA, the CDR3 is TGTGCCAGCAGCCTAAAAGTACGGGGGGAGAGGGATGAGCAGTTCTTC.

The chain uses TRBV9 and TRBJ1-3; D not certain. CDR3 length: 16 amino acids. V lost 0 bases and J lost 0, with 10 bases in between. The germline CDR1 and CDR2 sequences are SGDLS and YYNGEE. CDR3 amino acids: CASSVDPWLSGNTIYF. As DNA, the CDR3 is TGTGCCAGCAGCGTAGATCCTTGGCTCTCTGGAAACACCATATATTTT. The full variable domain, in which reference TRBV9 and TRBJ1-3 provide the parts outside the CDR3, is DSGVTQTPKHLITATGQRVTLRCSPRSGDLSVYWYQQSLDQGLQFLIQYYNGEERAKGNILERFSAQQFPDLHSELNLSSLELGDSALYFCASSVDPWLSGNTIYFGEGSWLTVV.

V is TRBV5-1 and J is TRBJ2-7; 10 nucleotides agree with TRBD1. J gave up 3 bases and V 0 bases, and 3 bases lay outside the gene matches. The germline gives CDR1 SGHRS, CDR2 YFSETQ. The CDR3 runs 15 residues. CDR3 residues: CASSLGGDRGYEQYF. DNA of the CDR3: TGCGCCAGCAGCTTGGGGGGGGACAGGGGCTACGAGCAGTACTTC.

The chain recombines TRBV6-6 with TRBJ1-6; no clear D. From germline, CDR1 is MNHNY and CDR2 SVGAGI (reference sequence). CDR3 length: 13 amino acids. V was shortened by 5 bases and J by 8 bases, with 10 bases between the two germline ends. DNA for the CDR3: TGTGCCAGCAGTCCGACCGACTATTCACCCCTCCACTTT. As protein: CASSPTDYSPLHF.

This chain uses TRBV7-8 with TRBJ2-7; D perhaps matches TRBD1 (5 bases). The V gene's germline CDR1 is SGHVS and CDR2 FQNEAQ. The CDR3 sequence is 17 residues long. V lost 4 bases and J 0 bases, leaving 19 bases between the germline ends. The CDR3 DNA is TGTGCCAGCAGCTCCCCTTCGAGAAGGGGCGGCTCCTACGAGCAGTACTTC. It is translated as CASSSPSRRGGSYEQYF.

Worth noting for this clone: One junction end disagrees with the germline gene, perhaps due to a read error. The genes are TRBV7-8 and TRBJ2-6; tentative D call: TRBD1 (5 bases). CDR3 length: 17 residues. CDR1 is SGHVS, CDR2 FQNEAQ, per germline. Written as DNA, the CDR3 is TGTGCCAGCAGCCAACCAGAATCGGGCTCTGGGGCCAACGGCCTGACTTTC. Amino acids: CASSQPESGSGANGLTF.

The J gene is TRBJ2-7, the V gene TRBV7-2, with D maybe TRBD1 (7 bases). V lost 6 bases to trimming and J lost 3 bases, with 15 bases between them. The CDR3 runs to 14 residues. CDR1 and CDR2 (germline): SGHTA, FQGNSA. The CDR3 reads CASRGGQSGYEQYF. The CDR3 coding sequence is TGTGCCAGCAGGGGGGGACAGTCAGGCTACGAGCAGTACTTC.

This chain connects TRBV29-1 to TRBJ1-5; 8 nucleotides agree with TRBD1. CDR1 is SQVTM and CDR2 is ANQGSEA in the germline V gene. The V segment lost 6 bases and the J segment 5 bases; nucleotides outside the gene matches: 3. This CDR3 is built from 12 residues. DNA of the CDR3: TGCAGCGTCGGACAGGGCGATCAGCCCCAGCATTTT. This gives the protein CSVGQGDQPQHF.

This clone was seen a handful of times. The V and J genes are TRBV2 and TRBJ1-1; D is perhaps TRBD1 (5 bases). The CDR3 sequence is 13 residues long. Germline V gene sequence: CDR1 SNHLY, CDR2 FYNNEI. Trimming removed 2 bases at V and 6 bases at J, with 10 bases between. CDR3 nucleotide sequence: TGTGCCAGCAGTGAATGGGGAGGGGCTGAAGCTTTCTTT. Its translation is CASSEWGGAEAFF.